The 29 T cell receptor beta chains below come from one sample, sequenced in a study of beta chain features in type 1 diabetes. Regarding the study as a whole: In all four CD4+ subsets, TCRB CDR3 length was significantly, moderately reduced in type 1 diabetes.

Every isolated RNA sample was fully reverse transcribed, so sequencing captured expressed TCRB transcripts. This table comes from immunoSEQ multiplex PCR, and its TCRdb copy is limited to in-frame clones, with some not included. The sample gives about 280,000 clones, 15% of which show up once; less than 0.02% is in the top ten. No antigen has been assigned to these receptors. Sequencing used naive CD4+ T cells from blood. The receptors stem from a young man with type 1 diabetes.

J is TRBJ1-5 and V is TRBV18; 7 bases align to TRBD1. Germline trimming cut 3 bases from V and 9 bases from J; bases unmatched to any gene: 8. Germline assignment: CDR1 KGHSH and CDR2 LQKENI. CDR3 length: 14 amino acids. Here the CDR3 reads CASSPGRGMLPQHF. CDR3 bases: TGTGCCAGCTCACCGGGCAGGGGGATGCTGCCCCAGCATTTT.

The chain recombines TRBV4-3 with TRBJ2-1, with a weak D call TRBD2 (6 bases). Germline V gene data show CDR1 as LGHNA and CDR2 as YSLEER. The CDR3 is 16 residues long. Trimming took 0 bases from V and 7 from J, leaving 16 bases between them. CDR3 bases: TGCGCCAGCAGCCAAGATAAGTGGCGGGGAGAAAATGAGCAGTTCTTC. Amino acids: CASSQDKWRGENEQFF.

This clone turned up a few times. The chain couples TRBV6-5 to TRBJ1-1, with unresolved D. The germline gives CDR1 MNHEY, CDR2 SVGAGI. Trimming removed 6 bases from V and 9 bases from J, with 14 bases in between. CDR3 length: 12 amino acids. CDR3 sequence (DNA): TGTGCCAGCAGCCCCTTTCGCGGGCAAGCTTTCTTT. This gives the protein CASSPFRGQAFF.

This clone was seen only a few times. CDR3 protein: CASSQEIFGGRDSSTDTQYF. The DNA for the CDR3 is TGCGCCAGCAGCCAAGAAATCTTCGGAGGTCGGGACAGTAGCACAGATACGCAGTATTTT. The chain combines TRBV4-3 with TRBJ2-3; TRBD1 aligns across 7 bases. V was pared by 0 bases and J by 0 bases, with 15 bases of the junction left unmatched. This CDR3 has 20 amino acids. In germline, CDR1 is LGHNA, CDR2 YSLEER.

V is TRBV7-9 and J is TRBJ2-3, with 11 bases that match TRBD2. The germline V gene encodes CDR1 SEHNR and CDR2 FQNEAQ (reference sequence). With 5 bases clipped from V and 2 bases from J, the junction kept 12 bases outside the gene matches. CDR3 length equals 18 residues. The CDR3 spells CASSPARLAGFHTDTQYF. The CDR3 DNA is TGTGCCAGCAGCCCGGCCAGACTAGCGGGATTCCACACAGATACGCAGTATTTT.

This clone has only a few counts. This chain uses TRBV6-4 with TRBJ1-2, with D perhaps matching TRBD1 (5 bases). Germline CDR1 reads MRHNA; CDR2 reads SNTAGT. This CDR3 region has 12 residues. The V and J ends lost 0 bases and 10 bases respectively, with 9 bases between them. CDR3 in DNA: TGTGCCAGCAGTGACTCGAGCAGGGTCTACACCTTC. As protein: CASSDSSRVYTF.

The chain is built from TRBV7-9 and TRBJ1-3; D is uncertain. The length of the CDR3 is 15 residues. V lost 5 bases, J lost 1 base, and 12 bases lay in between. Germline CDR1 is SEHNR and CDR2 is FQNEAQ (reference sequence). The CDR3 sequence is CASSHRGWSGNTIYF. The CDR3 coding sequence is TGTGCCAGCAGCCATAGAGGGTGGTCTGGAAACACCATATATTTT.

Here the CDR3 reads CSVARRVGHEQYF. The DNA of the CDR3 is TGCAGCGTCGCCAGGCGGGTTGGGCACGAGCAGTACTTC. The rearrangement links TRBV29-1 to TRBJ2-7; possibly TRBD2 for D (5 bases). This CDR3 has 13 amino acids. V was pared by 6 bases and J by 5 bases, with 17 bases between. The germline V gene has CDR1 SQVTM and CDR2 ANQGSEA.

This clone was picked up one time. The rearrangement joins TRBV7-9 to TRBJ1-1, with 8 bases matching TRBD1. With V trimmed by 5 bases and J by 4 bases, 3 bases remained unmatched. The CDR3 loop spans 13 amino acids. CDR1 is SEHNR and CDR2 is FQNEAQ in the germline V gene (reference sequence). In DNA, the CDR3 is TGTGCCAGCAGCCCGGACAGGGTCACTGAAGCTTTCTTT. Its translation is CASSPDRVTEAFF.

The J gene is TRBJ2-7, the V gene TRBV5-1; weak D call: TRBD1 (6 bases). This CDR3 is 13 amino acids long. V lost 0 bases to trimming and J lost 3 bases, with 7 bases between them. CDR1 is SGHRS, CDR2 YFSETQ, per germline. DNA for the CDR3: TGCGCCAGCAGCTTGGGACAGGACTACGAGCAGTACTTC. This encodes CASSLGQDYEQYF.

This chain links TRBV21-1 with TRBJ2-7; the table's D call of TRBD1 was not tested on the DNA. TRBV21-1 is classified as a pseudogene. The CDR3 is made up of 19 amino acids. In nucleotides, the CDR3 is TGTGCCAGCAGCAAAGCGCTTTACAGGGGGTGGGAGGTGACCTACGAGCAGTACTTC. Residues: CASSKALYRGWEVTYEQYF.

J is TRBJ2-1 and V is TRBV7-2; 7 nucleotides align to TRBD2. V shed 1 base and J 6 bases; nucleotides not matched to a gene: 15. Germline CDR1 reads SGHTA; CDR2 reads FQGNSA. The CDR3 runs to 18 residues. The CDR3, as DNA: TGTGCCAGCAGCTTAGGTTGGGAGGGGCAATTCCGTATCAATGAGCAGTTCTTC. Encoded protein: CASSLGWEGQFRINEQFF.

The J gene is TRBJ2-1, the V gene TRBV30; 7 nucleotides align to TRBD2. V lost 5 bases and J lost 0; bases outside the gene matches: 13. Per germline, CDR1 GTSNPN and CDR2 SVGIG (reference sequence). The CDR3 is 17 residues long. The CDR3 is CAWSSGASGGSYNEQFF. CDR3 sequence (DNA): TGTGCCTGGTCCAGCGGGGCTAGCGGTGGCTCCTACAATGAGCAGTTCTTC.

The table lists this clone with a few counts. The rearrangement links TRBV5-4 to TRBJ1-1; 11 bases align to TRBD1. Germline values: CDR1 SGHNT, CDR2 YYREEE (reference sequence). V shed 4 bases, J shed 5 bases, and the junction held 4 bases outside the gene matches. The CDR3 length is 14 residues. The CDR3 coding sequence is TGTGCCAGCAGCAGGGGACAGGGGGGGACTGAAGCTTTCTTT. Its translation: CASSRGQGGTEAFF.

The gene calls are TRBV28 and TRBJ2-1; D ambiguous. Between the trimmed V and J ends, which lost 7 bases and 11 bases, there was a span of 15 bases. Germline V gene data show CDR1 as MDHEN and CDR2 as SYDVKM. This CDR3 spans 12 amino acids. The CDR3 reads CASTQLFTQQFF. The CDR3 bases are TGTGCCAGCACCCAGTTATTTACGCAGCAGTTCTTC.

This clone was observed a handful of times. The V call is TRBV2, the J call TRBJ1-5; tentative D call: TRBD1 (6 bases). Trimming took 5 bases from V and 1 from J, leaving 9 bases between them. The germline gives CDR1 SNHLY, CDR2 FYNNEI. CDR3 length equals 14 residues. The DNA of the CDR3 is TGTGCCAGCAGTACAGGGACAAGCAATCAGCCCCAGCATTTT. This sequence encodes CASSTGTSNQPQHF. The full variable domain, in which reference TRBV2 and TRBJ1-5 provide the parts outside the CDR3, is EPEVTQTPSHQVTQMGQEVILRCVPISNHLYFYWYRQILGQKVEFLVSFYNNEISEKSEIFDDQFSVERPDGSNFTLKIRSTKLEDSAMYFCASSTGTSNQPQHFGDGTRLSIL.

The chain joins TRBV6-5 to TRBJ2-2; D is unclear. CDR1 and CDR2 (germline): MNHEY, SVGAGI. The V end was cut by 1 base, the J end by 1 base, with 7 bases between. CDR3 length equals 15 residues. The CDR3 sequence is CASSYLTMNTGELFF. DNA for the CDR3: TGTGCCAGCAGTTACTTAACAATGAACACCGGGGAGCTGTTTTTT.

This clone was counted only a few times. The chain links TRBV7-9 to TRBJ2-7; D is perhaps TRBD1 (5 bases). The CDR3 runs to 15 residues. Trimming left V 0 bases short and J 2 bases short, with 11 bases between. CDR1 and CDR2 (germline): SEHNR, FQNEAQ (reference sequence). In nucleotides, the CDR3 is TGTGCCAGCAGCTTAGCAGCAGGGTCTACCTACGAGCAGTACTTC. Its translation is CASSLAAGSTYEQYF.

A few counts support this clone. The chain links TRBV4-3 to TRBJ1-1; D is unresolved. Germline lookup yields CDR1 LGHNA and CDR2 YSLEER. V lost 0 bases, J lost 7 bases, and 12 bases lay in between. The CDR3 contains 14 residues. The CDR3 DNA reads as TGCGCCAGCAGCCAAGACTTTACGGGGTTTGAAGCTTTCTTT. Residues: CASSQDFTGFEAFF.

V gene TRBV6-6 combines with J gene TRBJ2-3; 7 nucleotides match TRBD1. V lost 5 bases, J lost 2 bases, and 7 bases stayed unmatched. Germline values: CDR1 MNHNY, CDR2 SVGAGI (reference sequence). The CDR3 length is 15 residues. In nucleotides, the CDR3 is TGTGCCAGCAGTACACAGGGGACCCTCACAGATACGCAGTATTTT. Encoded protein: CASSTQGTLTDTQYF.

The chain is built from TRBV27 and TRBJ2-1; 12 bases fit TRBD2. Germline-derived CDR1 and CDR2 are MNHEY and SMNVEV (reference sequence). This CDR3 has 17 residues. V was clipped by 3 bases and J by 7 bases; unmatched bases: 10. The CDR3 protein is CASSFRVSTSGRNEQFF. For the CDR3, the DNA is TGTGCCAGCAGTTTCCGAGTCTCTACTAGCGGGAGGAATGAGCAGTTCTTC.

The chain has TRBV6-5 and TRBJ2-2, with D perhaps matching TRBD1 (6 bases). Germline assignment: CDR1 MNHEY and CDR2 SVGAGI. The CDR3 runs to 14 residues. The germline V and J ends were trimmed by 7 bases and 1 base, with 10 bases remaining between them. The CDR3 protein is CASTGQLNTGELFF. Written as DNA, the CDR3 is TGTGCCAGCACTGGACAGCTGAACACCGGGGAGCTGTTTTTT.

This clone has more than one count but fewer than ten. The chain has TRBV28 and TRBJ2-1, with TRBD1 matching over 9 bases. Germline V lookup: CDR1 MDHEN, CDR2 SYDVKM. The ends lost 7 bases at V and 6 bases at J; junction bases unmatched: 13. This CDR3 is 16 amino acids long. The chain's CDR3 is CASTTLGQGRSNEQFF. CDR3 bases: TGTGCCAGCACCACATTGGGACAGGGAAGGTCCAATGAGCAGTTCTTC.

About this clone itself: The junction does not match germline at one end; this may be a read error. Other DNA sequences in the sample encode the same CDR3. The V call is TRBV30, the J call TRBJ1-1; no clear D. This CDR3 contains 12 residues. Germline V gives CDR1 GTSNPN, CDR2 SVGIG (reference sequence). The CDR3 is CAWSVREAEAFF. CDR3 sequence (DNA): TGTGCCTGGAGTGTTAGGGAGGCTGAGGCTTTCTTT. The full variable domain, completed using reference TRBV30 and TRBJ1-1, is SQTIHQWPATLVQPVGSPLSLECTVEGTSNPNLYWYRQAAGRGLQLLFYSVGIGQISSEVPQNLSASRPQDRQFILSSKKLLLSDSGFYLCAWSVREAEAFFGQGTRLTVV.

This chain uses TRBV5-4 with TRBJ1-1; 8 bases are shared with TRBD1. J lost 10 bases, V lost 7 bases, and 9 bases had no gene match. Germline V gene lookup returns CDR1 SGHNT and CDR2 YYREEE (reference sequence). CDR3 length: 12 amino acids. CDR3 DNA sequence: TGTGCCAGCGGTGGACAGGGTAAACTAGCTTTCTTT. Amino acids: CASGGQGKLAFF.

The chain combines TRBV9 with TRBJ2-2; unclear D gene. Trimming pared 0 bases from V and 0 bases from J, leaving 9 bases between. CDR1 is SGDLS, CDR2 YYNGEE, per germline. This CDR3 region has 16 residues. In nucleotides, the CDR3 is TGTGCCAGCAGCGTAGTCGCGATGCCGAACACCGGGGAGCTGTTTTTT. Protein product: CASSVVAMPNTGELFF. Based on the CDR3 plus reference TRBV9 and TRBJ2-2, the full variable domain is DSGVTQTPKHLITATGQRVTLRCSPRSGDLSVYWYQQSLDQGLQFLIQYYNGEERAKGNILERFSAQQFPDLHSELNLSSLELGDSALYFCASSVVAMPNTGELFFGEGSRLTVL.

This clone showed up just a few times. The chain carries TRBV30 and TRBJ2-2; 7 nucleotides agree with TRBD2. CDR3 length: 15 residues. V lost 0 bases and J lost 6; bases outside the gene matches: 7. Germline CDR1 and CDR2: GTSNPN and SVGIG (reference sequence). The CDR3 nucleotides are TGTGCCTGGAGTGTGGGAGCGGGATCGTCCGGGGAGCTGTTTTTT. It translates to CAWSVGAGSSGELFF.

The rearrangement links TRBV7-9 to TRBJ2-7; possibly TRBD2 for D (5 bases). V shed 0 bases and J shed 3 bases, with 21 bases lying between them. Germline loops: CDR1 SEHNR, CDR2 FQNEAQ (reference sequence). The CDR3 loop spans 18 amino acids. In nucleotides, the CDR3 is TGTGCCAGCAGCTTAGCCCCCTCTACCCTCCGGGAAAGCTACGAGCAGTACTTC. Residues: CASSLAPSTLRESYEQYF.

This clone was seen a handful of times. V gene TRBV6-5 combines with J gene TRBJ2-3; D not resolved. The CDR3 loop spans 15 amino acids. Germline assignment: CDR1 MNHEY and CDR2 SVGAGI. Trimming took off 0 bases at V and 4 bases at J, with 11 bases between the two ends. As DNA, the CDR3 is TGTGCCAGCAGTTACTCGAGTATGCGCCCAGATACGCAGTATTTT. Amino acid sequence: CASSYSSMRPDTQYF.